This is a list of T cell receptor beta chains from one sample in a study of control samples from healthy donors and cancer patients. Sequencing used immunoSEQ multiplex PCR; TCRdb keeps in-frame clones, though not all of them. The table lists fewer than 200,000 clones, 93% of them singletons. Sequencing was done on a sample of blood. The receptors shown here come from a woman aged 55-70 years in good health. The CDR3 runs from the conserved cysteine through the conserved F or W. A D gene is named only where the DNA matches it firmly. Some rows have no size entry. The others give once, few or many, or a class for an expanded clone.

CDR3 protein	CDR3 DNA	D gene	clone size	V gene	J gene
CASSRFTGGASHGYTF	TGTGCCAGCAGCCGATTCACAGGGGGCGCGAGTCATGGCTACACCTTC	TRBD1	.	TRBV5-6	TRBJ1-2
CASSLDGSGLEQFF	TGTGCCAGCAGCTTAGATGGTAGCGGGCTTGAGCAGTTCTTC	TRBD2	.	TRBV7-2	TRBJ2-1
CASSPGQLRSHQPQHF	TGTGCCAGCTCACCCGGACAGCTACGGTCCCATCAGCCCCAGCATTTT	.	.	TRBV18	TRBJ1-5
CASSLGDGPYEQYF	TGTGCCAGCAGCTTAGGTGACGGACCCTACGAGCAGTACTTC	.	.	TRBV7-2	TRBJ2-7
CASSQRNRDNQPQHF	TGTGCCAGCAGCCAAAGGAACCGAGACAATCAGCCCCAGCATTTT	.	.	TRBV7-8	TRBJ1-5
CASSRVTGYSGYTF	TGCGCCAGCAGTCGGGTTACAGGGTATAGCGGCTACACCTTC	.	.	TRBV23-1	TRBJ1-2
CASSLAAGGAFGGNIQYF	TGTGCCAGCAGCTTAGCAGCAGGGGGCGCTTTTGGGGGAAACATTCAGTACTTC	TRBD1	once	TRBV7-2	TRBJ2-4
CASSSDPRQGPGYTF	TGTGCCAGCAGCTCAGACCCGAGACAGGGCCCCGGCTACACCTTC	TRBD1	.	TRBV7-9	TRBJ1-2
CASSQWRGPEAFF	TGTGCCAGCAGCCAATGGAGGGGGCCTGAAGCTTTCTTT	TRBD1	.	TRBV16	TRBJ1-1
CASRAEWTESYGYTF	TGTGCCAGCAGGGCCGAGTGGACGGAAAGCTATGGCTACACCTTC	.	once	TRBV6-5	TRBJ1-2
CASSWAGRVGYGYTF	TGTGCCAGCAGTTGGGCTGGCCGGGTTGGCTATGGCTACACCTTC	.	.	TRBV6-5	TRBJ1-2
CASSQAPVVARNTEAFF	TGCGCCAGCAGCCAAGCCCCCGTAGTGGCCCGGAACACTGAAGCTTTCTTT	.	.	TRBV4-1	TRBJ1-1
CASSLDLGPTNEKLFF	TGCGCCAGCAGCTTGGATCTGGGGCCAACTAATGAAAAACTGTTTTTT	.	.	TRBV5-1	TRBJ1-4